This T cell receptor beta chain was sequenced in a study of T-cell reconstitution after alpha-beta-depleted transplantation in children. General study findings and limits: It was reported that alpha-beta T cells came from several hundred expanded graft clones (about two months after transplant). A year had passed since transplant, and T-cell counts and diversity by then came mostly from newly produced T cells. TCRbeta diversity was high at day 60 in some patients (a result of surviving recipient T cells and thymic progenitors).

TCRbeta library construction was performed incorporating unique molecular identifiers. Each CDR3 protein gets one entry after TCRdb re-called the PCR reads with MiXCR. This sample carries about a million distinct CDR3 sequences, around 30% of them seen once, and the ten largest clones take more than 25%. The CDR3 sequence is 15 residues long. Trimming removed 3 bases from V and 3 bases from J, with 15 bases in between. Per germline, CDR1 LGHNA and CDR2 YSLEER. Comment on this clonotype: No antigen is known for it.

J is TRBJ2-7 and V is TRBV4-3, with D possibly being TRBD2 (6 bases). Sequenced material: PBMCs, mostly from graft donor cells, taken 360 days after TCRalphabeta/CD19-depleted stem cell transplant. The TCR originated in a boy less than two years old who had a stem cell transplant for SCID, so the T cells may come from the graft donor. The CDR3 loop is CASSQDYERNYEQYF. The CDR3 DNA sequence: TGCGCCAGCAGCCAGGACTACGAACGAAACTACGAGCAGTACTTC.